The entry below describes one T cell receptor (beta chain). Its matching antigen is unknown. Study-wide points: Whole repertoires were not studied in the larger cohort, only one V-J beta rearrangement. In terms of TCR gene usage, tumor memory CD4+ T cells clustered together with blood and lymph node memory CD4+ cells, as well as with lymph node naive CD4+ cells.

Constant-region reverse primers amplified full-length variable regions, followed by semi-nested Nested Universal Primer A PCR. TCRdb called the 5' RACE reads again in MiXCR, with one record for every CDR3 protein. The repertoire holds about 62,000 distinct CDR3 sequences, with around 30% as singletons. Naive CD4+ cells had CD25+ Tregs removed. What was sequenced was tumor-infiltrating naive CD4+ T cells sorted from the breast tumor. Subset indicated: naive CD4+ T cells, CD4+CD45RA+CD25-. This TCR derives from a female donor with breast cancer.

This CDR3 reads CSASLNGELFF. The CDR3 bases are TGCAGTGCTAGCCTAAACGGGGAGCTGTTTTTT. The gene calls are TRBV20-1 and TRBJ2-2; D call uncertain. Germline lookup yields CDR1 DFQATT and CDR2 SNEGSKA (reference sequence). Trimming cost V 3 bases and J 7 bases, with 6 bases left between them. CDR3 size: 11 residues.